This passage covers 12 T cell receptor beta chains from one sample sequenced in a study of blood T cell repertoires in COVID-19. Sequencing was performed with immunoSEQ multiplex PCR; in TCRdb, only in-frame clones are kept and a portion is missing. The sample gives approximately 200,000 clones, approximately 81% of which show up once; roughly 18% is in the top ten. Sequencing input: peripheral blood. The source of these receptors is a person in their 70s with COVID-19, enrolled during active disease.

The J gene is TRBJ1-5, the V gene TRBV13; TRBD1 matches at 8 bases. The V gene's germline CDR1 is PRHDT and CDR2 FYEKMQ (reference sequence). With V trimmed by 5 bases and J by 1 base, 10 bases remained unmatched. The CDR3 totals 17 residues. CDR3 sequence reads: CASSRKTGGVSNQPQHF. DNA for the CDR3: TGTGCCAGCAGCCGAAAAACAGGGGGGGTCAGCAATCAGCCCCAGCATTTT.

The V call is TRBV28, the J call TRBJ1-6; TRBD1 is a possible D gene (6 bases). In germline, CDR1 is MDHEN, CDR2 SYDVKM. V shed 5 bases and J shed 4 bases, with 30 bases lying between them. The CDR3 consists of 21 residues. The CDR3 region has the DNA TGTGCCAGCAGTCCCATACCATACGCCGAAGGCCGGGACACTTATAATTCACCCCTCCACTTT. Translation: CASSPIPYAEGRDTYNSPLHF.

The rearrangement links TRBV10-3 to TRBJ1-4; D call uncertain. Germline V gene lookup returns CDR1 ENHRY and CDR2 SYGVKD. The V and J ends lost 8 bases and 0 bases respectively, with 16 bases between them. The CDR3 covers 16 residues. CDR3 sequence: CAIADGVPATNEKLFF. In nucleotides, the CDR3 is TGTGCCATCGCCGACGGGGTGCCTGCAACTAATGAAAAACTGTTTTTT.

The CDR3 DNA follows: TGTGCCAGCAGCTTAGGCACGGGGGTTGAGACCCAGTACTTC. Protein: CASSLGTGVETQYF. The rearrangement uses TRBV7-2 and TRBJ2-5, with D perhaps TRBD2 (6 bases). V lost 1 base to trimming and J lost 5 bases, with 11 bases between them. Germline assignment: CDR1 SGHTA and CDR2 FQGNSA. This CDR3 region has 14 residues.

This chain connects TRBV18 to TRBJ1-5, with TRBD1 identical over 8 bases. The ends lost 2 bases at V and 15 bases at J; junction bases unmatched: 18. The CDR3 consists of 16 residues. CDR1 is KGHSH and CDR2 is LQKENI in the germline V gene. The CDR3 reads CASSPSGKDREWNGHF. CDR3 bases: TGTGCCAGCTCACCAAGTGGTAAGGACAGGGAATGGAATGGGCATTTT.

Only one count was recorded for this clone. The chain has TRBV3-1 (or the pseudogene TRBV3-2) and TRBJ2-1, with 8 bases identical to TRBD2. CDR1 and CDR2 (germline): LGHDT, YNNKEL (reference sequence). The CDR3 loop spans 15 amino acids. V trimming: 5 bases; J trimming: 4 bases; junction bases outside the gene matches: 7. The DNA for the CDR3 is TGTGCCAGCAGCTCTCCGACTAGCGCTTACAATGAGCAGTTCTTC. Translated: CASSSPTSAYNEQFF.

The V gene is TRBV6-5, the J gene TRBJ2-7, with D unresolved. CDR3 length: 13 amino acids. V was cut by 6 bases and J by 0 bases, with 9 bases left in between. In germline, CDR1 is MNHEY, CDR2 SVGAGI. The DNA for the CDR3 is TGTGCCAGCAGGAGAATCCCCTCCTACGAGCAGTACTTC. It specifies CASRRIPSYEQYF.

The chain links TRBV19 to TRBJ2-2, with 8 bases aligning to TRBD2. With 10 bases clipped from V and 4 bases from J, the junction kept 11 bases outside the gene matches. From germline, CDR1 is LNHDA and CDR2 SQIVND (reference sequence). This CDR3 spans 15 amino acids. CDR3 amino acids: CATKSGGFVTGELFF. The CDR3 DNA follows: TGTGCCACCAAAAGCGGGGGATTCGTCACCGGGGAGCTGTTTTTT.

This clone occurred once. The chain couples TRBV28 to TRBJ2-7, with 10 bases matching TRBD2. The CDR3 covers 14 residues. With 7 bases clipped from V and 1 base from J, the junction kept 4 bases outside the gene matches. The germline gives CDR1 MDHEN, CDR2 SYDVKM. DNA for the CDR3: TGTGCCAGCACCAGGACTAGCGGTTCCTACGAGCAGTACTTC. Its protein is CASTRTSGSYEQYF.

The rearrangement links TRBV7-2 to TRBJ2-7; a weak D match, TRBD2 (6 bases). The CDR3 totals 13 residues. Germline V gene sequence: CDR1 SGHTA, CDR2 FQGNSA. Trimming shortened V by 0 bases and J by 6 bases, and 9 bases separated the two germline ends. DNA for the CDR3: TGTGCCAGCAGCTTAGCGTTGGGAGGCGAGCAGTACTTC. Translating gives CASSLALGGEQYF.

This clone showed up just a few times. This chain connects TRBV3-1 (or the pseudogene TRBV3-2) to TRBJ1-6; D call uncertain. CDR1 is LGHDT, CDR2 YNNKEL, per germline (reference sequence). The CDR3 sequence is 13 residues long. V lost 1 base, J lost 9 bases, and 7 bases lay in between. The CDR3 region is CASSQVSVSPLHF. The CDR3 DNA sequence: TGTGCCAGCAGCCAAGTATCCGTTTCACCCCTCCACTTT.

CDR3: CASSLAFSGAERHPQHF. Here the CDR3 DNA reads TGTGCCAGCAGCTTAGCGTTTTCAGGGGCTGAAAGACATCCCCAGCATTTT. This sequence joins TRBV7-2 and TRBJ1-5, with a tentative D call TRBD1 (6 bases). Trimming took off 0 bases at V and 10 bases at J, with 22 bases between the two ends. Germline V gene lookup returns CDR1 SGHTA and CDR2 FQGNSA. There are 17 residues in the CDR3.